This TCR beta chain is drawn from a study of blood T cell repertoires in COVID-19. As for the study in general: There were acute and convalescent COVID-19 samples, and they came from the United States, Italy and Spain.

This clone was detected once. Assay: immunoSEQ multiplex PCR; the TCRdb copy retains only in-frame clones and omits some. The sample shows around 120,000 clones, roughly 79% of them seen only once. The CDR3 runs to 11 residues. In germline, CDR1 is DFQATT, CDR2 SNEGSKA (reference sequence). Material: peripheral blood. This TCR was recovered from a man between 70 and 80 years old with active or convalescent COVID-19. The chain has TRBV20-1 and TRBJ2-1; a possible D gene is TRBD2 (5 bases). The CDR3 sequence is CSVPGNNEQFF. Written as DNA, the CDR3 is TGCAGCGTCCCGGGAAACAATGAGCAGTTCTTC.